This TCR beta chain was retrieved from a study of blood T cell repertoires in COVID-19. For the study at large: Some COVID-19 samples were acute and others convalescent; all came from the United States, Italy and Spain.

Under the authors' procedure: Reference gene primer amplification gave estimated nucleated cell counts. Sequenced by immunoSEQ multiplex PCR; TCRdb stores in-frame clones only, minus some. V and J calls and clone size are copied from that table; D and trimming were computed from the DNA. The table lists fewer than 500,000 clones, about four fifths of them singletons, with roughly 1.1% in the top ten. This CDR3 region has 14 residues. The V and J ends lost 8 bases and 7 bases, in that order; junction bases with no gene match: 10. Germline CDR1 is MNHEY and CDR2 is SVGEGT. The origin of this receptor is a human donor with acute or convalescent COVID-19. The donor label of this sample is uncertain. The specimen sequenced was peripheral blood. The gene calls are TRBV6-2 or TRBV6-3 and TRBJ2-4; TRBD1 matches at 8 bases. CDR3 loop: CASCRTGQGNIQYF. The CDR3 DNA reads as TGTGCCAGCTGCCGGACAGGGCAAGGGAACATTCAGTACTTC.